These T cell receptor beta chains were read from a single sample in a study of graft-versus-host responses after intestinal transplantation. Produced via immunoSEQ multiplex PCR; TCRdb's table is partial and in-frame only. The profile shows 90,000 to 100,000 clones, roughly 83% of them singletons. The material sequenced was PBMCs, taken 255 days after intestinal transplant. The receptors here all came from a human patient who received an intestinal transplant, so some T cells may come from the graft donor. The CDR3 runs from the conserved cysteine through the conserved F or W. D genes are given only for firm matches. A row's size may be missing; if present it is once, few, many or a size class.

clone size | D gene | J gene | CDR3 length | V gene | CDR3 protein | CDR3 DNA
NA | NA | TRBJ2-7 | 17 | TRBV28 | CATTGVGRSHRVYEQYF | TGTGCCACTACCGGTGTAGGGCGATCACATAGGGTCTACGAGCAGTACTTC
NA | TRBD2 | TRBJ2-1 | 15 | TRBV5-1 | CASSSGLPTNNEQFF | TGCGCCAGCAGCTCGGGACTACCCACCAACAATGAGCAGTTCTTC
NA | TRBD1 | TRBJ1-2 | 15 | TRBV2 | CASSLLGQGEYGYTF | TGTGCCAGCAGCCTCCTGGGACAGGGAGAGTATGGCTACACCTTC
NA | NA | TRBJ2-1 | 15 | TRBV11-2 | CASSLDGPSYNEQFF | TGTGCCAGCAGCCTCGACGGACCCTCCTACAATGAGCAGTTCTTC
NA | TRBD1 | TRBJ1-2 | 14 | TRBV4-1 | CASKETGDDYGYTF | TGCGCCAGCAAGGAAACAGGGGACGACTATGGCTACACCTTC
NA | TRBD2 | TRBJ2-3 | 15 | TRBV6-1 | CASRATSGGTDTQYF | TGTGCCAGCAGGGCTACTAGCGGGGGAACAGATACGCAGTATTTT
NA | NA | TRBJ1-2 | 11 | TRBV6-1 | CASSEKSGYTF | TGTGCCAGCAGTGAAAAAAGTGGCTACACCTTC
NA | TRBD1 | TRBJ1-6 | 18 | TRBV5-6 | CASSSPIVQGQKNSPLHF | TGTGCCAGCAGCTCGCCGATAGTACAGGGGCAGAAGAATTCACCCCTCCACTTT
NA | NA | TRBJ2-5 | 15 | TRBV5-8 | CASSLGYRSRETQYF | TGTGCCAGCAGCTTGGGGTACAGGAGCAGGGAGACCCAGTACTTC
NA | TRBD2 | TRBJ2-5 | 14 | TRBV5-1 | CASTRTRAQETQYF | TGCGCCAGCACCAGGACTAGGGCCCAAGAGACCCAGTACTTC
NA | TRBD1 | TRBJ1-1 | 16 | TRBV28 | CASSLDRVWGNTEAFF | TGCGCCAGCAGCCTCGACAGGGTGTGGGGGAACACTGAAGCTTTCTTT
medium-sized | NA | TRBJ2-7 | 15 | TRBV21-1 | CASSKAGAVDGEQYF | TGTGCCAGCAGCAAAGCGGGGGCGGTCGACGGGGAGCAGTACTTC
NA | NA | TRBJ2-1 | 11 | TRBV6-5 | CASSFYNEQFF | TGTGCCAGCAGTTTCTACAATGAGCAGTTCTTC
many | NA | TRBJ2-7 | 15 | TRBV15 | CATSRDQAGPYEQYF | TGTGCCACCAGCAGAGATCAGGCGGGTCCCTACGAGCAGTACTTC
NA | NA | TRBJ2-7 | 12 | TRBV10-2 | CASRGQTYEQYF | TGCGCCAGCAGAGGCCAGACCTACGAGCAGTACTTC
NA | NA | TRBJ1-2 | 13 | TRBV5-1 | CASSLEANYGYTF | TGCGCCAGCAGCTTGGAAGCTAACTATGGCTACACCTTC
NA | NA | TRBJ2-2 | 14 | TRBV6-6 | CASSSNINTGELFF | TGTGCCAGCAGCTCGAACATTAACACCGGGGAGCTGTTTTTT
NA | TRBD1 | TRBJ1-6 | 13 | TRBV4-1 | CASSPGQAAPLHF | TGCGCCAGCAGCCCGGGACAGGCCGCACCCCTCCACTTT
NA | TRBD2 | TRBJ2-1 | 15 | TRBV9 | CASSGGGKSYNEQFF | TGTGCCAGCAGCGGCGGGGGTAAATCCTACAATGAGCAGTTCTTC
NA | TRBD2 | TRBJ2-1 | 16 | TRBV5-4 | CASSLEPGGAYNEQFF | TGTGCCAGCAGCTTGGAACCCGGGGGGGCGTACAATGAGCAGTTCTTC
few | TRBD1 | TRBJ2-1 | 13 | TRBV4-3 | CASSQGQTNEQFF | TGCGCCAGCAGCCAGGGACAGACTAATGAGCAGTTCTTC
NA | NA | TRBJ2-5 | 11 | TRBV6-6 | CASSYLETQYF | TGTGCCAGCAGTTACTTGGAGACCCAGTACTTC
NA | NA | TRBJ1-5 | 16 | TRBV23-1 | CASSQSRVLGNQPQHF | TGCGCCAGCAGTCAATCCAGGGTTTTAGGCAATCAGCCCCAGCATTTT
NA | NA | TRBJ2-3 | 14 | TRBV9 | CASTLGGGTDTQYF | TGTGCCAGCACTCTAGGGGGGGGCACAGATACGCAGTATTTT
NA | TRBD1 | TRBJ1-2 | 15 | TRBV6-5 | CASSVMTGENYGYTF | TGTGCCAGCAGTGTTATGACAGGGGAGAACTATGGCTACACCTTC
once | TRBD2 | TRBJ2-7 | 15 | TRBV6-7 | CASSYFGTSSYEQYF | TGTGCCAGCAGTTATTTTGGGACTAGCTCCTACGAGCAGTACTTC
NA | TRBD1 | TRBJ1-5 | 15 | TRBV5-1 | CASSLGTGGDQPQHF | TGCGCCAGCAGCTTGGGAACAGGGGGTGATCAGCCCCAGCATTTT
NA | TRBD1 | TRBJ1-1 | 15 | TRBV27 | CASSRPGTGDTEAFF | TGTGCCAGCAGTCGCCCCGGGACAGGGGACACTGAAGCTTTCTTT
few | NA | TRBJ2-2 | 14 | TRBV7-9 | CASSLPGYTGELFF | TGTGCCAGCAGCCTACCAGGGTACACCGGGGAGCTGTTTTTT
NA | NA | TRBJ1-5 | 16 | TRBV2 | CASSGAIRGGNQPQHF | TGTGCCAGCAGTGGTGCCATCAGGGGTGGCAATCAGCCCCAGCATTTT
once | NA | TRBJ2-3 | 14 | TRBV5-1 | CASSNGGATDTQYF | TGCGCCAGCAGCAACGGGGGCGCCACAGATACGCAGTATTTT
NA | TRBD2 | TRBJ2-1 | 17 | TRBV5-1 | CASTRRPRAGGIDEQFF | TGCGCCAGCACCAGAAGGCCACGGGCGGGAGGGATAGATGAGCAGTTCTTC
NA | NA | TRBJ1-2 | 12 | TRBV6-1 | CASQHLSGGYTF | TGTGCCAGCCAGCACCTATCGGGTGGCTACACCTTC
NA | NA | TRBJ2-5 | 14 | TRBV4-1 | CASSQPGEQETQYF | TGCGCCAGCAGCCAGCCGGGGGAACAAGAGACCCAGTACTTC
NA | TRBD2 | TRBJ2-4 | 16 | TRBV28 | CASSSGTSLTKNIQYF | TGTGCCAGCAGTTCCGGGACTAGCCTAACCAAAAACATTCAGTACTTC
NA | TRBD1 | TRBJ1-4 | 15 | TRBV7-9 | CASSKGQGEGEKLFF | TGTGCCAGCAGCAAAGGGCAGGGGGAAGGGGAAAAACTGTTTTTT
once | NA | TRBJ2-3 | 14 | TRBV4-1 | CASRLVTVADTQYF | TGCGCCAGCAGACTCGTCACCGTGGCAGATACGCAGTATTTT
NA | NA | TRBJ1-1 | 14 | TRBV11-2 | CASSRDGENTEAFF | TGTGCCAGCAGCCGGGACGGAGAGAACACTGAAGCTTTCTTT
NA | NA | TRBJ2-3 | 15 | TRBV4-1 | CASSQETGRADTQYF | TGCGCCAGCAGCCAAGAGACCGGAAGGGCAGATACGCAGTATTTT
NA | TRBD1 | TRBJ2-4 | 16 | TRBV5-1 | CASSLAEGRGRNIQYF | TGCGCCAGCAGCTTGGCCGAGGGCAGGGGGCGAAACATTCAGTACTTC
NA | TRBD1 | TRBJ1-2 | 15 | TRBV28 | CASRIYRGSNYGYTF | TGTGCCAGCAGAATCTACAGGGGCTCTAACTATGGCTACACCTTC
NA | NA | TRBJ2-1 | 13 | TRBV4-1 | CASSQERRGEQFF | TGCGCCAGCAGCCAAGAGAGGCGGGGAGAGCAGTTCTTC
NA | NA | TRBJ1-4 | 14 | TRBV7-9 | CASSLVAVNEKLFF | TGTGCCAGCAGCTTAGTGGCAGTCAATGAAAAACTGTTTTTT
once | TRBD2 | TRBJ2-7 | 14 | TRBV13 | CASSPSRTRGEQYF | TGTGCCAGCAGCCCTAGCAGGACTAGGGGCGAGCAGTACTTC
NA | NA | TRBJ2-7 | 16 | TRBV7-2 | CASSLTRSSPWHEQYF | TGTGCCAGCAGCTTAACTCGATCCTCCCCTTGGCACGAGCAGTACTTC
NA | TRBD1 | TRBJ1-1 | 11 | TRBV20-1 | CSAGEDRASLF | TGCAGTGCTGGGGAGGACAGGGCCTCCCTTTTT
NA | NA | TRBJ1-1 | 16 | TRBV28 | CASSFRTGLLNTEAFF | TGTGCCAGCAGTTTTAGAACAGGGCTCCTGAACACTGAAGCTTTCTTT
few | NA | TRBJ1-3 | 16 | TRBV6-5 | CASSLDSLLAGNTIYF | TGTGCCAGCAGTTTGGACAGTCTTTTGGCTGGAAACACCATATATTTT
NA | NA | TRBJ2-1 | 13 | TRBV2 | CASTEAPPGEQFF | TGTGCCAGCACCGAGGCACCACCGGGGGAGCAGTTCTTC
NA | NA | TRBJ1-2 | 16 | TRBV6-5 | CASSYPTGQGYYGYTF | TGTGCCAGCAGTTACCCAACAGGCCAAGGGTACTATGGCTACACCTTC
NA | TRBD2 | TRBJ2-3 | 18 | TRBV5-1 | CASRHLAGGPVLKDTQYF | TGCGCCAGCAGGCACCTAGCGGGAGGGCCCGTGTTGAAGGATACGCAGTATTTT
NA | TRBD1 | TRBJ2-1 | 16 | TRBV19 | CASSIEGGQGYNEQFF | TGTGCCAGTAGTATAGAGGGAGGACAGGGATACAATGAGCAGTTCTTC
NA | TRBD2 | TRBJ2-1 | 17 | TRBV5-5 | CASSFRGLAGDYNEQFF | TGTGCCAGCAGCTTTAGAGGACTAGCGGGAGACTACAATGAGCAGTTCTTC
once | NA | TRBJ2-7 | 16 | TRBV5-6 | CASSLFASGQGYEQYF | TGTGCCAGCAGCTTGTTTGCAAGCGGGCAGGGATACGAGCAGTACTTC
NA | NA | TRBJ1-2 | 15 | TRBV2 | CASSVTSERNYGYTF | TGTGCCAGCAGTGTAACAAGTGAGAGGAACTATGGCTACACCTTC
few | NA | TRBJ1-3 | 14 | TRBV10-1 | CASSDGGFGNTIYF | TGCGCCAGCAGTGACGGGGGCTTTGGAAACACCATATATTTT
NA | NA | TRBJ2-7 | 15 | TRBV11-2 | CASSLGPRLSYEQYF | TGTGCCAGCAGCTTAGGCCCCAGGTTAAGCTACGAGCAGTACTTC